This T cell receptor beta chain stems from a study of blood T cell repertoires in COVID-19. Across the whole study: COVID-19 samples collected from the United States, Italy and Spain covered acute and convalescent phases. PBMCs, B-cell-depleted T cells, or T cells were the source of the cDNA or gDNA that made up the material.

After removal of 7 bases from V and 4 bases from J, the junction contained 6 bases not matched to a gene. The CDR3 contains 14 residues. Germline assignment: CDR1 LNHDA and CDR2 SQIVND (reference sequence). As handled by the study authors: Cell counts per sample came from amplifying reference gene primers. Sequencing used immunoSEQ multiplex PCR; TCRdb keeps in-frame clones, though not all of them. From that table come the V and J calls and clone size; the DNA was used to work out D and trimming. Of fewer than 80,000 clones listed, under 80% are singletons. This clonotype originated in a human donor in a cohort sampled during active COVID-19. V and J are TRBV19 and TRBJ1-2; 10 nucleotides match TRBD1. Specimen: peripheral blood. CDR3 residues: CASMGTGEVYGYTF. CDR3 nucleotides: TGTGCCAGTATGGGGACAGGGGAGGTCTATGGCTACACCTTC.